The 25 T cell receptor beta chains below were found in one sample sequenced in a study of cytomegalovirus exposure and HLA in healthy donors. Both 60 Vbeta primers and 13 Jbeta primers went into the PCR. Data came from immunoSEQ multiplex PCR; TCRdb stores just in-frame clones and leaves some out. The table has about 130,000 clones, 65% to 75% seen once; the top ten hold 5.5% to 7.5%. The specimen sequenced was PBMCs. These receptors all stem from a woman aged 50 to 60 in good health and CMV-seropositive.

On this clone: Sequence at one end of the junction differs from germline and may be a read error. The chain employs TRBV29-1 and TRBJ2-3; D ambiguous. The CDR3 extends over 15 amino acids. The germline V gene has CDR1 SQVTM and CDR2 ANQGSEA. The CDR3 nucleotides read TGCCGCGTTGAAGATCCGAACAGCCGCACAGATACGCAGTATTTT. Protein sequence: CRVEDPNSRTDTQYF.

The V and J genes are TRBV19 and TRBJ2-2; TRBD2 matches at 8 bases. Unmatched junction bases numbered 3, after V lost 3 bases and J lost 6 bases. The CDR3 is 14 amino acids. Germline CDR1 reads LNHDA; CDR2 reads SQIVND (reference sequence). The CDR3 is CASSIGRGPGELFF. CDR3 DNA sequence: TGTGCCAGTAGTATCGGGAGGGGCCCCGGGGAGCTGTTTTTT.

The chain uses TRBV7-9 and TRBJ1-2, with D tentatively TRBD1 (5 bases). The CDR3 runs to 14 residues. CDR1 and CDR2 from the germline V gene are SEHNR and FQNEAQ (reference sequence). The CDR3 reads CSISTAGGLYGYTF. For the CDR3, the DNA is TGTTCCATCTCGACAGCTGGCGGACTATATGGCTACACCTTC.

This clone showed up just once. V usage is TRBV6-1 and J usage is TRBJ1-2; 11 positions match TRBD1. The CDR3 is made up of 14 amino acids. The trim removed 3 bases at V and 4 bases at J, leaving 1 base unmatched. From germline, CDR1 is MNHNS and CDR2 SASEGT. The CDR3 bases are TGTGCCAGCAGTGAGGGGACAGGGGGCTATGGCTACACCTTC. It is translated as CASSEGTGGYGYTF.

The rearrangement links TRBV5-5 to TRBJ1-1; 10 bases align to TRBD1. Germline CDR1 and CDR2: SGHKS and YYEKEE (reference sequence). The CDR3 covers 15 residues. V was pared by 3 bases and J by 7 bases, with 9 bases of the junction left unmatched. The CDR3 sequence is CASSSGTGAMGEAFF. The CDR3 coding sequence is TGTGCCAGCAGCTCGGGGACAGGGGCGATGGGTGAAGCTTTCTTT.

In this sample, this clone turned up a few times. The chain combines TRBV2 with TRBJ1-1; 8 positions agree with TRBD1. The CDR3 consists of 13 residues. The junction had 3 bases not matched to a gene; V was cut back by 6 bases and J by 3 bases. The germline CDR1 and CDR2 sequences are SNHLY and FYNNEI. Here the CDR3 reads CASSLQGDTEAFF. The CDR3 region has the DNA TGTGCCAGCAGCTTACAGGGGGACACTGAAGCTTTCTTT.

This rearrangement joins TRBV18 to TRBJ1-1; 8 positions match TRBD1. The V gene's germline CDR1 is KGHSH and CDR2 LQKENI. V dropped 8 bases and J dropped 4; count of bases not matched to a gene: 6. There are 13 residues in the CDR3. The CDR3 nucleotides are TGTGCCAGCCGGGGAGACAGGGGCACTGAAGCTTTCTTT. This translates into CASRGDRGTEAFF. The entire variable domain, with the rest obtained from reference TRBV18 and TRBJ1-1, is as follows: NAGVMQNPRHLVRRRGQEARLRCSPMKGHSHVYWYRQLPEEGLKFMVYLQKENIIDESGMPKERFSAEFPKEGPSILRIQQVVRGDSAAYFCASRGDRGTEAFFGQGTRLTVV.

CDR3 bases: TGTGCCAGTAGTACTAAGACAGGGGTCGCTTTCTTT. Translation: CASSTKTGVAFF. The chain uses TRBV19 and TRBJ1-1; 8 bases line up with TRBD1. Looked up from germline, CDR1 is LNHDA and CDR2 is SQIVND (reference sequence). The ends lost 4 bases at V and 11 bases at J; junction bases unmatched: 6. The CDR3 has 12 amino acids.

The genes are TRBV4-1 and TRBJ1-2, with unresolved D. Looked up from germline, CDR1 is MGHRA and CDR2 is YSYEKL. The V and J ends lost 4 bases and 3 bases respectively, with 18 bases between them. The CDR3 length is 16 residues. This CDR3 reads CASSPPGREEYYGYTF. The CDR3 DNA reads TGCGCCAGCAGCCCGCCTGGGAGGGAGGAGTACTATGGCTACACCTTC.

The V gene is TRBV10-3, the J gene TRBJ1-5; D uncertain. This CDR3 has 14 residues. With 2 bases removed from V and 2 bases from J, the gap between germline ends came to 7 bases. Germline CDR1 ENHRY, CDR2 SYGVKD. CDR3 residues: CAISERQGNQPQHF. CDR3 sequence (DNA): TGTGCCATCAGTGAGCGGCAGGGCAATCAGCCCCAGCATTTT.

The chain links TRBV27 to TRBJ1-6; TRBD1 is a possible D gene (5 bases). Per the germline V gene, CDR1 is MNHEY and CDR2 is SMNVEV (reference sequence). The CDR3 loop spans 15 amino acids. Trimming cost V 5 bases and J 8 bases, with 16 bases left between them. Here the CDR3 reads CASSPSPDSYSPLHF. DNA for the CDR3: TGTGCCAGCAGTCCATCCCCCGACAGTTATTCACCCCTCCACTTT.

Here the CDR3 reads CASSSLRGGYNEQFF. In DNA, the CDR3 is TGTGCCAGCAGCTCTTTAAGGGGGGGTTACAATGAGCAGTTCTTC. The chain is built from TRBV9 and TRBJ2-1; weak D call: TRBD2 (7 bases). Trimming took off 4 bases at V and 4 bases at J, with 15 bases between the two ends. Germline V gene sequence: CDR1 SGDLS, CDR2 YYNGEE. The CDR3 runs to 15 residues.

This chain joins TRBV7-2 and TRBJ1-6; 9 nucleotides agree with TRBD1. The CDR3 sequence is 15 residues long. J lost 6 bases, V lost 3 bases, and 3 bases had no gene match. Per germline, CDR1 SGHTA and CDR2 FQGNSA. This chain's CDR3 is CASSFGQGINSPLHF. CDR3 nucleotide sequence: TGTGCCAGCAGCTTCGGACAGGGGATTAATTCACCCCTCCACTTT.

The J gene is TRBJ2-3, the V gene TRBV6-1; 7 bases fit TRBD1. The CDR3 contains 15 residues. The V gene end was trimmed by 6 bases and the J gene end by 5 bases; junction bases not matched to a gene: 11. Germline loops: CDR1 MNHNS, CDR2 SASEGT. CDR3 sequence (DNA): TGTGCCAGCAGGTATCTTGGGACAGTTCGAGATACGCAGTATTTT. This sequence encodes CASRYLGTVRDTQYF.

This clone turned up a few times. The chain is built from TRBV18 and TRBJ1-3; perhaps TRBD1 as D (6 bases). The V gene lost 1 base and the J gene lost 0 bases, with 10 bases spanning the gap. The CDR3 has 16 amino acids. Germline CDR1 is KGHSH and CDR2 is LQKENI. CDR3 nucleotide sequence: TGTGCCAGCTCACCACATCAGGGGATCTCTGGAAACACCATATATTTT. Translation: CASSPHQGISGNTIYF.

A single count supports this clone. V usage is TRBV19 and J usage is TRBJ2-3; 8 positions match TRBD2. The ends lost 7 bases at V and 8 bases at J; junction bases unmatched: 8. CDR3 length: 13 amino acids. CDR1 and CDR2 (germline): LNHDA, SQIVND (reference sequence). CDR3 nucleotides: TGTGCCAGTACGGTAGCAAGCGGGGGTACGCAGTATTTT. This encodes CASTVASGGTQYF. The full variable domain, its missing parts supplied by reference TRBV19 and TRBJ2-3, is DGGITQSPKYLFRKEGQNVTLSCEQNLNHDAMYWYRQDPGQGLRLIYYSQIVNDFQKGDIAEGYSVSREKKESFPLTVTSAQKNPTAFYLCASTVASGGTQYFGPGTRLTVL.

The rearrangement links TRBV7-7 to TRBJ2-7; D is perhaps TRBD1 (5 bases). The CDR3 contains 15 residues. In germline, CDR1 is SSHAT, CDR2 FNYEAQ (reference sequence). Trimming removed 3 bases from V and 0 bases from J, with 12 bases in between. The CDR3 loop reads CASSLRQKFSYEQYF. The CDR3, as DNA: TGTGCCAGCAGCTTGAGACAGAAATTCTCCTACGAGCAGTACTTC.

This chain connects TRBV11-2 to TRBJ2-3; D is perhaps TRBD1 (7 bases). The germline V gene has CDR1 SGHAT and CDR2 FQNNGV. CDR3 length: 14 residues. V lost 3 bases, J lost 4 bases, and 11 bases lay in between. The CDR3 sequence is CASSFSRGADTQYF. DNA of the CDR3: TGTGCCAGCAGCTTCTCCAGGGGGGCAGATACGCAGTATTTT.

The rearrangement uses TRBV7-8 and TRBJ1-4; TRBD1 agrees at 10 bases. CDR1 and CDR2 from the germline V gene are SGHVS and FQNEAQ. The CDR3 loop spans 15 amino acids. Losses at the gene ends were 2 bases for V and 5 bases for J; bases not matched to a gene: 2. CDR3 in amino acids: CASSLRDRGNEKLFF. In DNA, the CDR3 is TGTGCCAGCAGCTTACGGGACAGGGGAAATGAAAAACTGTTTTTT.

The V gene is TRBV27, the J gene TRBJ2-2; a weak D match, TRBD1 (5 bases). Germline-derived CDR1 and CDR2 are MNHEY and SMNVEV (reference sequence). Trimming removed 5 bases at V and 7 bases at J, with 8 bases between. The length of the CDR3 is 12 residues. CDR3 coding DNA: TGTGCCAGCAGTCAGGGTCACGGGGAGCTGTTTTTT. Residues: CASSQGHGELFF.

J is TRBJ1-1 and V is TRBV5-4; TRBD1 might be the D (6 bases). V was clipped by 1 base and J by 0 bases, with 10 bases between them. The germline V gene has CDR1 SGHNT and CDR2 YYREEE (reference sequence). The CDR3 is 15 amino acids. The CDR3 here is CASSLRQGLNTEAFF. The DNA of the CDR3 is TGTGCCAGCAGCTTGCGGCAGGGGTTGAACACTGAAGCTTTCTTT. Variable domain in full (rest from reference TRBV5-4 and TRBJ1-1): ETGVTQSPTHLIKTRGQQVTLRCSSQSGHNTVSWYQQALGQGPQFIFQYYREEENGRGNFPPRFSGLQFPNYSSELNVNALELDDSALYLCASSLRQGLNTEAFFGQGTRLTVV.

This clone was recorded a few times. The V gene is TRBV19, the J gene TRBJ2-5, with D maybe TRBD1 (6 bases). Germline V gene sequence: CDR1 LNHDA, CDR2 SQIVND (reference sequence). With 5 bases removed from V and 5 bases from J, the gap between germline ends came to 15 bases. This CDR3 comprises 14 residues. The CDR3 region is CASSVLQGGETQYF. For the CDR3, the DNA is TGTGCCAGTAGTGTCTTACAGGGTGGGGAGACCCAGTACTTC.

The V call is TRBV5-4, the J call TRBJ2-5; D possibly corresponds to TRBD2 (5 bases). Germline CDR1 SGHNT, CDR2 YYREEE (reference sequence). The germline V and J ends were trimmed by 1 base and 5 bases, with 12 bases remaining between them. This CDR3 comprises 14 residues. The CDR3 DNA reads as TGTGCCAGCAGCTTGTTGCAGAGGGAGGAGACCCAGTACTTC. This encodes CASSLLQREETQYF.

The chain carries TRBV5-4 and TRBJ2-7, with D tentatively TRBD1 (6 bases). This CDR3 comprises 11 residues. The V and J ends lost 3 bases and 9 bases respectively, with 10 bases between them. Germline V lookup: CDR1 SGHNT, CDR2 YYREEE (reference sequence). The CDR3 DNA follows: TGTGCCAGCAGCTCAGGGGAGTCGCAGTACTTC. The encoded protein is CASSSGESQYF.

Concerning this clone: Other DNA sequences in the same sample also yield this CDR3. The J gene is TRBJ2-1, the V gene TRBV5-4; 10 bases align to TRBD2. CDR1 and CDR2 from the germline V gene are SGHNT and YYREEE (reference sequence). The CDR3 totals 15 residues. After removal of 0 bases from V and 5 bases from J, the junction contained 2 bases not matched to a gene. Here the CDR3 DNA reads TGTGCCAGCAGCTTGGGTAGCGGGGGGAACAATGAGCAGTTCTTC. It codes for CASSLGSGGNNEQFF.